These 15 T cell receptor beta chains share one sample of origin, sequenced in a study of cytomegalovirus exposure and HLA in healthy donors. PCR involved 60 Vbeta and 13 Jbeta primers. TCRdb's table, derived via immunoSEQ multiplex PCR, lists solely in-frame clones and lacks some. The sample includes approximately 80,000 clones, 65% to 80% of them seen just once. Sequenced sample: PBMCs. The receptors derive from a man aged 60-69 years in good health and CMV-seronegative.

The chain has TRBV6-1 and TRBJ2-3, with TRBD2 matching 10 bases. V gave up 2 bases and J gave up 2 bases; unmatched junction bases: 4. The length of the CDR3 is 16 residues. Germline values: CDR1 MNHNS, CDR2 SASEGT. The CDR3 region has the DNA TGTGCCAGCAGTGAAAGCGGGGGGGCCGTCACAGATACGCAGTATTTT. Amino acid sequence: CASSESGGAVTDTQYF.

In its sample, this clone was seen a few times. The gene calls are TRBV9 and TRBJ2-1; weak D call: TRBD2 (5 bases). Germline V gene data show CDR1 as SGDLS and CDR2 as YYNGEE. V gave up 0 bases and J gave up 6 bases, with 10 bases separating them. The CDR3 is made up of 14 amino acids. CDR3 loop: CASSVGLASNEQFF. DNA for the CDR3: TGTGCCAGCAGCGTAGGTCTAGCCAGCAATGAGCAGTTCTTC.

The chain has TRBV30 and TRBJ2-1, with 11 nucleotides matching TRBD1. This CDR3 has 16 amino acids. Germline V gene sequence: CDR1 GTSNPN, CDR2 SVGIG (reference sequence). V lost 3 bases to trimming and J lost 7 bases; unmatched junction nucleotides: 11. CDR3 loop: CAWSAPGTGGSNEQFF. The CDR3 DNA reads as TGTGCCTGGAGCGCACCTGGGACAGGGGGTTCTAATGAGCAGTTCTTC.

This chain uses TRBV19 with TRBJ2-7, with D possibly being TRBD2 (7 bases). This CDR3 contains 13 residues. Germline V lookup: CDR1 LNHDA, CDR2 SQIVND (reference sequence). Trimming pared 5 bases from V and 4 bases from J, leaving 12 bases between. The CDR3 sequence: CASSGGGGYEQYF. DNA of the CDR3: TGTGCCAGTAGTGGCGGGGGCGGATACGAGCAGTACTTC.

The chain couples TRBV7-8 to TRBJ1-1, with D tentatively TRBD1 (5 bases). This CDR3 spans 16 amino acids. Germline values: CDR1 SGHVS, CDR2 FQNEAQ. Trimming shortened V by 5 bases and J by 1 base, and 17 bases separated the two germline ends. The CDR3 loop reads CASSPRLARGNTEAFF. CDR3 nucleotide sequence: TGTGCCAGCAGCCCAAGGCTGGCAAGGGGGAACACTGAAGCTTTCTTT.

V gene TRBV2 combines with J gene TRBJ1-2; weak D call: TRBD1 (5 bases). From germline, CDR1 is SNHLY and CDR2 FYNNEI. The CDR3 sequence is 13 residues long. Trimming removed 6 bases from V and 4 bases from J, with 12 bases in between. The CDR3 DNA reads TGTGCCAGCAGCCAAGACGGGGGCTATGGCTACACCTTC. Encoded protein: CASSQDGGYGYTF.

The V and J genes are TRBV28 and TRBJ2-3; 9 nucleotides agree with TRBD2. Trimming removed 7 bases from V and 4 bases from J; junction bases left unmatched: 3. Germline CDR1 MDHEN, CDR2 SYDVKM. The CDR3 extends over 13 amino acids. The DNA of the CDR3 is TGTGCCAGCAAGGCGGGGGGGTCAGATACGCAGTATTTT. Its translation: CASKAGGSDTQYF.

The chain is built from TRBV27 and TRBJ2-7, with a possible D match to TRBD2 (7 bases). Germline CDR1 and CDR2: MNHEY and SMNVEV (reference sequence). V was shortened by 2 bases and J by 7 bases, with 15 bases between the two germline ends. There are 14 residues in the CDR3. In DNA form, the CDR3 reads TGTGCCAGCAGTTTAGCGGGGGCTTGGGGTGAGCAGTACTTC. Translated: CASSLAGAWGEQYF.

Points on this clone: At one end the junction does not follow the germline gene, possibly because of a read error. The V call is TRBV7-9, the J call TRBJ1-2, with TRBD1 identical over 9 bases. The CDR3 is 17 residues long. Germline assignment: CDR1 SEHNR and CDR2 FQNEAQ (reference sequence). The CDR3 nucleotides are TGTTCCAGCAGCTTAGGTCTAGACAGGGGGAGTAACTATGGCTACACCTTC. Its translation: CSSSLGLDRGSNYGYTF. The full variable domain, in which reference TRBV7-9 and TRBJ1-2 provide the parts outside the CDR3, is DTGVSQNPRHKITKRGQNVTFRCDPISEHNRLYWYRQTLGQGPEFLTYFQNEAQLEKSRLLSDRFSAERPKGSFSTLEIQRTEQGDSAMYLCSSSLGLDRGSNYGYTFGSGTRLTVV.

The V and J genes are TRBV9 and TRBJ2-7; perhaps TRBD1 as D (6 bases). Germline-derived CDR1 and CDR2 are SGDLS and YYNGEE. V was shortened by 0 bases and J by 4 bases, with 11 bases between the two germline ends. The CDR3 extends over 14 amino acids. CDR3 in DNA: TGTGCCAGCAGCGTAGGTGGGGGCGGTTACGAGCAGTACTTC. Its protein is CASSVGGGGYEQYF.

The J gene is TRBJ1-1, the V gene TRBV5-8; 10 nucleotides line up with TRBD1. V shed 1 base and J 4 bases; nucleotides not matched to a gene: 4. The CDR3 extends over 15 amino acids. CDR1 is SGHTS, CDR2 YDEGEE, per germline. CDR3 loop: CASSLHGQGGTEAFF. The CDR3 DNA follows: TGTGCCAGCAGCTTGCATGGACAGGGGGGCACTGAAGCTTTCTTT.

The chain carries TRBV7-3 and TRBJ2-3; 8 bases match TRBD1. CDR1 and CDR2 (germline): SGHTA, FQGTGA. This CDR3 has 17 amino acids. J lost 0 bases, V lost 5 bases, and 10 bases had no gene match. The CDR3 DNA is TGTGCCAGCAGCCAACAACGGGGGACAGGCAGCACAGATACGCAGTATTTT. Translation gives CASSQQRGTGSTDTQYF.

The chain carries TRBV4-1 and TRBJ2-3; 9 bases align to TRBD2. The CDR3 has 16 amino acids. The V segment lost 3 bases and the J segment 4 bases; nucleotides outside the gene matches: 8. CDR1 and CDR2 from the germline V gene are MGHRA and YSYEKL. CDR3 bases: TGCGCCAGCAGCCAGGCACCGGGACTAGCAGCAGATACGCAGTATTTT. Protein product: CASSQAPGLAADTQYF.

The rearrangement uses TRBV2 and TRBJ2-7; 8 nucleotides align to TRBD1. CDR3 length: 15 amino acids. Trimming removed 4 bases from V and 0 bases from J; junction bases left unmatched: 5. The germline CDR1 and CDR2 sequences are SNHLY and FYNNEI. CDR3 loop: CASSGGQGLSYEQYF. The CDR3 DNA reads as TGTGCCAGCAGTGGAGGACAGGGTCTCTCCTACGAGCAGTACTTC.

V is TRBV29-1 and J is TRBJ1-1; D is uncertain. Trimming cost V 7 bases and J 2 bases, with 14 bases left between them. Germline CDR1 SQVTM, CDR2 ANQGSEA. The CDR3 consists of 13 residues. The CDR3 spells CSGGGGANTEAFF. CDR3 DNA: TGCAGCGGGGGAGGAGGAGCTAACACTGAAGCTTTCTTT.